Reported below is one TCR beta chain. Its specificity is unknown. Unique molecular identifiers were used to barcode this TCRbeta library. TCRdb used MiXCR to reprocess the PCR reads, holding one entry per CDR3 protein. Of 900,000 or so distinct CDR3 sequences in the sample, roughly 15% were seen once. This specimen belongs to a study of T-cell reconstitution after alpha-beta-depleted transplantation in children. Whole-study results and caveats: High day-60 TCRbeta diversity in some patients came from surviving recipient T cells and thymic progenitors. Expanded clones from the graft, numbering several hundred, reportedly supplied alpha-beta T cells about two months after transplant.

This CDR3 is built from 17 residues. Germline lookup yields CDR1 SGHRS and CDR2 YFSETQ. The J segment lost 2 bases and the V segment lost 3 bases, leaving 11 bases of the junction unmatched. This clonotype was obtained from a male patient younger than 18 who had a stem cell transplant for acute lymphoblastic leukemia, so the T cells may come from the graft donor. The chain combines TRBV5-1 with TRBJ2-3; TRBD2 agrees at 8 bases. Here the sequenced sample was PBMCs, mostly from graft donor cells, taken 360 days after TCRalphabeta/CD19-depleted stem cell transplant. In DNA form, the CDR3 reads TGCGCCAGCAGCTCCGGTCTTTTTAGCGGGACCACAGATACGCAGTATTTT. It yields the protein CASSSGLFSGTTDTQYF.